What follows describes a single T cell receptor (beta chain). The investigators amplified TCR beta CDR3 regions from RNA transcripts. HTBI primers were employed in a first-round RT-PCR of the TCR CDR3. TCRdb fed the multiplex PCR reads into MiXCR, producing one record per CDR3 protein. This table has some 570,000 distinct CDR3 sequences, about 15% appearing once. These data belong to a study of T cells in Graves' hyperthyroidism and ophthalmopathy. Across the whole study: Peripheral blood was secured at the point of initial diagnosis, before any treatment.

With 0 bases removed from V and 6 bases from J, the gap between germline ends came to 18 bases. This CDR3 has 17 amino acids. The V gene's germline CDR1 is LNHNV and CDR2 YYDKDF (reference sequence). The clonotype was recovered from a young woman with Graves' ophthalmopathy. J is TRBJ1-5 and V is TRBV15; tentative D call: TRBD1 (6 bases). Sequenced material: blood. The CDR3 nucleotides read TGTGCCACCAGCAGAGATGGGGGCGAAGGAAAGGGTCAGCCCCAGCATTTT. Encoded protein: CATSRDGGEGKGQPQHF.